This T cell receptor beta chain is drawn from a study of CD8 T cells in ankylosing spondylitis. Findings and limits, study-wide: For ankylosing spondylitis blood, a TCR beta motif of roughly 8 highly homologous variants appeared characteristic.

Each CDR3 protein is one row after TCRdb ran MiXCR on the 5' RACE reads. The top ten hold roughly a fifth of the sample, which has about 700,000 distinct CDR3 sequences, 15% to 20% seen once. A few counts support this clonotype. Its antigen is undetermined. Sample: blood, either unsorted or a sorted T cell fraction (not recorded which). The source of this sequence is a male donor with ankylosing spondylitis.

The CDR3 spells CASSPAPDMGYEQYF. In DNA, the CDR3 is TGCGCCAGCAGCCCAGCTCCTGACATGGGCTACGAGCAGTACTTC. The chain is built from TRBV5-1 and TRBJ2-7; no definite D call. Looked up from germline, CDR1 is SGHRS and CDR2 is YFSETQ. Between the trimmed V and J ends, which lost 4 bases and 3 bases, there was a span of 17 bases. The CDR3 loop spans 15 amino acids.